A single sample gave rise to the 29 T cell receptor beta chains below, sequenced in a study of cytomegalovirus exposure and HLA in healthy donors. 60 Vbeta and 13 Jbeta primers were used in PCR. The assay was immunoSEQ multiplex PCR, and TCRdb's table has in-frame clones only and misses some. The table lists approximately 150,000 clones, almost 75% of them singletons, with under 7% in the top ten. Sequenced sample: PBMCs. Receptors were obtained from a woman younger than 30 in good health and CMV-seropositive.

The V call is TRBV4-3, the J call TRBJ2-3; 14 bases line up with TRBD2. The ends lost 5 bases at V and 6 bases at J; junction bases unmatched: 4. Germline loops: CDR1 LGHNA, CDR2 YSLEER. The CDR3 consists of 15 residues. CDR3 amino acids: CASSYRTSGGDTQYF. The CDR3 coding sequence is TGCGCCAGCAGCTACCGGACTAGCGGGGGGGATACGCAGTATTTT.

The chain is built from TRBV4-3 and TRBJ2-1, with 7 bases matching TRBD1. CDR3 length: 13 amino acids. V was clipped by 1 base and J by 8 bases; unmatched bases: 2. CDR1 is LGHNA, CDR2 YSLEER, per germline. DNA for the CDR3: TGCGCCAGCAGCCAAGTTACAGGGGATGAGCAGTTCTTC. Translation gives CASSQVTGDEQFF.

This chain links TRBV9 with TRBJ1-1; D is ambiguous. Trimming removed 0 bases at V and 7 bases at J, with 10 bases between. The CDR3 has 13 residues. CDR1 is SGDLS and CDR2 is YYNGEE in the germline V gene. The CDR3 sequence is CASSVEGLDEAFF. In nucleotides, the CDR3 is TGTGCCAGCAGCGTAGAAGGTCTAGATGAAGCTTTCTTT.

The chain uses TRBV5-1 and TRBJ2-7, with a tentative D call TRBD1 (6 bases). The V end lost 5 bases, the J end lost 5 bases, and 11 bases lay between the germline ends. There are 12 residues in the CDR3. Germline V gene data show CDR1 as SGHRS and CDR2 as YFSETQ. The CDR3 DNA follows: TGCGCCAGCAGATCGGGACATAACGAGCAGTACTTC. This codes for CASRSGHNEQYF.

The V gene is TRBV29-1, the J gene TRBJ2-7; 7 nucleotides align to TRBD1. The trim removed 3 bases at V and 3 bases at J, leaving 5 bases unmatched. The germline V gene has CDR1 SQVTM and CDR2 ANQGSEA. The length of the CDR3 is 13 residues. The CDR3 nucleotides are TGCAGCGTTGACGTGGGACAGAACTACGAGCAGTACTTC. It codes for CSVDVGQNYEQYF.

In this sample, this clone turned up once. This chain uses TRBV28 with TRBJ2-5; 7 nucleotides align to TRBD1. The J call may be incorrect, as the DNA end agrees better with TRBJ2-7. Germline V gene sequence: CDR1 MDHEN, CDR2 SYDVKM. The CDR3 runs to 15 residues. The DNA of the CDR3 is TGTGCCAGCAGTCCACTGGGACAGTTATCCTACGAGCAGTACTTC. As protein: CASSPLGQLSYEQYF.

This chain connects TRBV19 to TRBJ1-1, with D maybe TRBD1 (6 bases). In germline, CDR1 is LNHDA, CDR2 SQIVND (reference sequence). The V gene lost 6 bases and the J gene lost 0 bases, with 14 bases spanning the gap. The CDR3 totals 15 residues. CDR3 region: CASRTMDRLNTEAFF. The CDR3 DNA is TGTGCCAGTAGGACGATGGACAGATTGAACACTGAAGCTTTCTTT.

The chain employs TRBV29-1 and TRBJ2-7; a weak D match, TRBD2 (6 bases). CDR1 SQVTM and CDR2 ANQGSEA come from the germline V gene. The CDR3 is 11 residues long. Trimming pared 7 bases from V and 5 bases from J, leaving 12 bases between. The CDR3 nucleotides read TGCAGCGCCGCCAGGGAGGACGAGCAGTACTTC. Amino acids: CSAAREDEQYF.

The V call is TRBV7-2, the J call TRBJ2-5, with D possibly being TRBD2 (6 bases). Between the trimmed V and J ends, which lost 1 base and 4 bases, there was a span of 13 bases. CDR3 size: 15 residues. Germline CDR1 SGHTA, CDR2 FQGNSA. The CDR3 region has the DNA TGTGCCAGCAGCTTAGGGTTTCGGGGGACAGAGACCCAGTACTTC. Protein product: CASSLGFRGTETQYF.

The chain combines TRBV6-5 with TRBJ2-7, with a weak D call TRBD2 (6 bases). The length of the CDR3 is 13 residues. Germline CDR1 and CDR2: MNHEY and SVGAGI. Trimming pared 6 bases from V and 6 bases from J, leaving 15 bases between. The CDR3 DNA reads TGTGCCAGCAGGCGGGGCCAAAGGATCGAGCAGTACTTC. Translation: CASRRGQRIEQYF.

This sequence joins TRBV5-5 and TRBJ1-1; TRBD1 matches 7 bases. Germline V gene data show CDR1 as SGHKS and CDR2 as YYEKEE (reference sequence). The junction had 5 bases not matched to a gene; V was cut back by 4 bases and J by 5 bases. The CDR3 is 13 residues long. The CDR3 reads CASSPQGSTEAFF. The CDR3 region has the DNA TGTGCCAGCAGCCCACAGGGGAGTACTGAAGCTTTCTTT.

In regard to this clone: An end of the junction differs from the germline gene, which may be a read error. The gene calls are TRBV6-1 and TRBJ2-5; 7 positions match TRBD2. The germline CDR1 and CDR2 sequences are MNHNS and SASEGT. The CDR3 is made up of 16 amino acids. DNA of the CDR3: TGTGCCAGCAGTGACTGGGGGGGACCCGATCAAGGGACCCAGTACTTC. It translates to CASSDWGGPDQGTQYF.

The V and J genes are TRBV18 and TRBJ2-2, with D tentatively TRBD2 (6 bases). This CDR3 is built from 15 residues. The germline V gene encodes CDR1 KGHSH and CDR2 LQKENI. The V end lost 3 bases, the J end lost 4 bases, and 12 bases lay between the germline ends. CDR3 in DNA: TGTGCCAGCTCACCTCTGGAGGGTAGCACCGGGGAGCTGTTTTTT. Residues: CASSPLEGSTGELFF.

This clone was counted once. This rearrangement joins TRBV4-1 to TRBJ1-2; unclear D gene. This CDR3 is 13 amino acids long. Between the trimmed V and J ends, which lost 3 bases and 7 bases, there was a span of 12 bases. Germline V gene data show CDR1 as MGHRA and CDR2 as YSYEKL. The DNA of the CDR3 is TGCGCCAGCAGCCAGGGAGGGCGGAGTGGCTACACCTTC. Its protein is CASSQGGRSGYTF.

To note about this clone: Other DNA sequences in this specimen translate into the identical CDR3. The chain is built from TRBV4-3 and TRBJ2-7; no clear D. This CDR3 has 14 amino acids. Germline V gene sequence: CDR1 LGHNA, CDR2 YSLEER. Trimming removed 0 bases at V and 3 bases at J, with 9 bases between. DNA of the CDR3: TGCGCCAGCAGCCAAGATTGGCCAGGCTACGAGCAGTACTTC. Amino acid sequence: CASSQDWPGYEQYF.

This clone was counted a single time. This chain uses TRBV15 with TRBJ1-2; D remains unclear. Trimming stripped 0 bases from V and 4 bases from J, with 12 bases between. CDR1 is LNHNV and CDR2 is YYDKDF in the germline V gene (reference sequence). This CDR3 has 15 amino acids. The CDR3 DNA reads TGTGCCACCAGCAGAGAGAGGGCGGGCCCCTATGGCTACACCTTC. Translating it yields CATSRERAGPYGYTF.

Remarks on this clone: Other DNA sequences of this sample code for an identical CDR3. V is TRBV11-2 and J is TRBJ1-5; no clear D. CDR3 size: 13 residues. Germline V gene lookup returns CDR1 SGHAT and CDR2 FQNNGV. The V end lost 0 bases, the J end lost 7 bases, and 7 bases lay between the germline ends. The CDR3: CASSLDSRQPQHF. In DNA, the CDR3 is TGTGCCAGCAGCTTAGATTCGCGGCAGCCCCAGCATTTT.

This chain connects TRBV21-1 to TRBJ1-2; the D segment call TRBD1 is taken from the table without a DNA check. TRBV21-1 is described as a pseudogene. The CDR3 is made up of 15 amino acids. The CDR3 loop reads CASTKGQGRSYGYTF. The CDR3 nucleotides are TGTGCCAGCACTAAGGGACAGGGGCGCTCCTATGGCTACACCTTC.

CDR3 in DNA: TGTGCCAGCAGTTCCTTCATGTACGGGGGAACAGATACGCAGTATTTT. Translation: CASSSFMYGGTDTQYF. The chain couples TRBV6-5 to TRBJ2-3; D is possibly TRBD2 (6 bases). The CDR3 has 16 residues. Trimming left V 4 bases short and J 3 bases short, with 17 bases between. Germline CDR1 MNHEY, CDR2 SVGAGI.

The chain recombines TRBV13 with TRBJ1-5; unclear D gene. V lost 5 bases and J lost 3, with 8 bases in between. Germline loops: CDR1 PRHDT, CDR2 FYEKMQ (reference sequence). The CDR3 loop spans 13 amino acids. Here the CDR3 reads CASSPGHNQPQHF. In DNA, the CDR3 is TGTGCCAGCAGCCCCGGTCACAATCAGCCCCAGCATTTT.

The V and J genes are TRBV7-2 and TRBJ1-2; 12 bases match TRBD1. The CDR3 loop spans 15 amino acids. J lost 4 bases, V lost 5 bases, and 5 bases had no gene match. CDR1 SGHTA and CDR2 FQGNSA come from the germline V gene. This chain's CDR3 is CASSPGTGGGYGYTF. CDR3 DNA: TGTGCCAGCAGCCCAGGGACAGGGGGCGGCTATGGCTACACCTTC.

V is TRBV5-5 and J is TRBJ2-1; D may be TRBD2 (6 bases). V shed 3 bases and J shed 6 bases, with 13 bases lying between them. This CDR3 has 14 amino acids. From germline, CDR1 is SGHKS and CDR2 YYEKEE (reference sequence). This CDR3 reads CASSWGLPANEQFF. The CDR3 nucleotides read TGTGCCAGCAGCTGGGGACTCCCTGCCAATGAGCAGTTCTTC.

This chain connects TRBV5-4 to TRBJ1-4; TRBD1 aligns across 8 bases. In germline, CDR1 is SGHNT, CDR2 YYREEE (reference sequence). This CDR3 contains 16 residues. The V and J ends lost 4 bases and 8 bases, in that order; junction bases with no gene match: 13. CDR3 loop: CASSPDRGIRPEKLFF. CDR3 sequence (DNA): TGTGCCAGCAGCCCCGACAGGGGTATTAGGCCGGAAAAACTGTTTTTT.

This sequence joins TRBV27 and TRBJ1-5; TRBD1 matches 8 bases. The trim removed 6 bases at V and 7 bases at J, leaving 11 bases unmatched. Germline V gives CDR1 MNHEY, CDR2 SMNVEV (reference sequence). The CDR3 contains 15 residues. The CDR3 sequence is CASRETGDGLQPQHF. The CDR3 DNA reads TGTGCCAGCAGAGAGACAGGGGATGGCCTCCAGCCCCAGCATTTT.

This rearrangement joins TRBV5-4 to TRBJ1-2; 9 bases map to TRBD1. This CDR3 region has 16 residues. Germline V lookup: CDR1 SGHNT, CDR2 YYREEE (reference sequence). The junction had 7 bases not matched to a gene; V was cut back by 4 bases and J by 0 bases. This chain's CDR3 is CASSTGGSETNYGYTF. The CDR3, as DNA: TGTGCCAGCAGCACAGGGGGCTCCGAAACTAACTATGGCTACACCTTC.

The CDR3 sequence is CASRWDRTNGYTF. CDR3 coding DNA: TGTGCCAGCAGGTGGGACAGAACAAATGGCTACACCTTC. V usage is TRBV28 and J usage is TRBJ1-2; TRBD1 matches 7 bases. Germline trimming cut 6 bases from V and 6 bases from J; bases unmatched to any gene: 7. The CDR3 runs 13 residues. CDR1 MDHEN and CDR2 SYDVKM come from the germline V gene.

The chain links TRBV4-3 to TRBJ2-7, with D possibly TRBD2 on 5 matching bases. CDR1 and CDR2 from the germline V gene are LGHNA and YSLEER. The CDR3 length is 14 residues. The V end was cut by 0 bases, the J end by 0 bases, with 6 bases between. Written as DNA, the CDR3 is TGCGCCAGCAGCCAAGAAGAGGGCTCCTACGAGCAGTACTTC. This codes for CASSQEEGSYEQYF.

The chain combines TRBV28 with TRBJ1-1; 7 positions match TRBD1. J gave up 3 bases and V 8 bases, and 12 bases lay outside the gene matches. From germline, CDR1 is MDHEN and CDR2 SYDVKM. This CDR3 comprises 15 residues. In DNA, the CDR3 is TGTGCCAGCGTAAAACCGACAGGGACGTACACTGAAGCTTTCTTT. It codes for CASVKPTGTYTEAFF.

The chain combines TRBV5-4 with TRBJ1-1; D gene unclear. Per the germline V gene, CDR1 is SGHNT and CDR2 is YYREEE (reference sequence). V lost 0 bases and J 5 bases, leaving 11 bases between the germline ends. The CDR3 runs to 14 residues. CDR3 DNA sequence: TGTGCCAGCAGCTTGGTTCCGGGGTCTACTGAAGCTTTCTTT. This sequence encodes CASSLVPGSTEAFF.